Sequencing of this T cell receptor (beta chain) was carried out in a study of blood T cells in healthy people across ages. Notes on the study in general: CMV status of donors was not determined, possibly confounding expanded clonotype changes.

This clonotype occurred once. Its target is not known. The CDR3 is 12 residues long. V was clipped by 3 bases and J by 6 bases; unmatched bases: 1. The germline gives CDR1 DFQATT, CDR2 SNEGSKA (reference sequence). A sample-barcoded 5' primer and a J-beta primer mix were used in a second PCR of about 7 to 12 cycles. Sequencing yielded, for each sample, at least 3 million paired-end reads carrying CDR3. In TCRdb, the 5' RACE reads were re-called with MiXCR into one record per CDR3 protein. This sample has about 400,000 distinct CDR3 sequences, with 45% to 65% found just once. Total RNA, at least 5 micrograms per sample, came from PBMCs.

The specimen was blood. The receptor comes from a man in his 60s in good health. The chain has TRBV20-1 and TRBJ2-7; the match to TRBD2 covers 11 bases. The CDR3 nucleotides read TGCAGTGCTAGCGGGACTAGCGGCGAGCAGTACTTC. Translation: CSASGTSGEQYF.